The rows below give T cell receptor beta chains drawn from one sample of a study of cytomegalovirus exposure and HLA in healthy donors. The protocol was immunoSEQ multiplex PCR, while the TCRdb copy is restricted to in-frame clones and leaves out a portion. The sample records around 170,000 clones, around three quarters being singletons. Material for sequencing was PBMCs. The source is a man aged 40-49 years in good health and CMV-seronegative. The CDR3 runs from the conserved cysteine through the conserved F or W. A D gene is named only where the DNA matches it firmly. Rows give clone size only sometimes, using once, few, many, or a class for an expanded clone.

D	V	J	size	CDR3	DNA
NA	TRBV27	TRBJ1-4	NA	CASSLWGTRSEKLFF	TGTGCCAGCAGTTTATGGGGGACAAGGAGTGAAAAACTGTTTTTT
NA	TRBV27	TRBJ1-5	NA	CASSLRRDQPQHF	TGTGCCAGCAGTTTGCGGAGGGATCAGCCCCAGCATTTT
TRBD1	TRBV29-1	TRBJ1-4	NA	CSGGQGSEKLFF	TGCAGCGGGGGACAGGGAAGCGAAAAACTGTTTTTT
NA	TRBV5-1	TRBJ2-1	NA	CASRGASEQFF	TGCGCCAGCAGAGGAGCGTCTGAGCAGTTCTTC
NA	TRBV9	TRBJ2-5	NA	CASSVLGGLGETQYF	TGTGCCAGCAGCGTTCTGGGGGGGCTCGGGGAGACCCAGTACTTC
NA	TRBV7-9	TRBJ1-1	once	CASSLWGEGPEAFF	TGTGCCAGCAGCTTATGGGGGGAGGGCCCTGAAGCTTTCTTT
TRBD1	TRBV4-3	TRBJ2-7	NA	CASSQVRGDRGVYEQYF	TGCGCCAGCAGCCAAGTTCGTGGGGACAGGGGTGTGTACGAGCAGTACTTC
NA	TRBV4-3	TRBJ2-3	NA	CASSLGATDTQYF	TGCGCCAGCAGCCTAGGAGCCACAGATACGCAGTATTTT
NA	TRBV4-3	TRBJ2-7	NA	CASSQVQAGTYEQYF	TGCGCCAGCAGCCAAGTCCAGGCGGGGACCTACGAGCAGTACTTC
NA	TRBV9	TRBJ1-2	NA	CASSGGGGYTF	TGTGCCAGCAGCGGGGGGGGTGGCTACACCTTC
NA	TRBV15	TRBJ2-1	NA	CATSRDRAYNEQFF	TGTGCCACCAGCAGAGATAGAGCTTACAATGAGCAGTTCTTC
TRBD2	TRBV7-9	TRBJ2-2	NA	CASSLLAGRNTGELFF	TGTGCCAGCAGCTTGCTAGCGGGGAGGAACACCGGGGAGCTGTTTTTT
NA	TRBV7-3	TRBJ2-3	NA	CASSPVGSTDTQYF	TGTGCCAGCAGCCCTGTCGGTAGCACAGATACGCAGTATTTT
TRBD2	TRBV5-1	TRBJ2-7	few	CASSWTSGTYEQYF	TGCGCCAGCAGTTGGACTAGCGGAACCTACGAGCAGTACTTC
NA	TRBV28	TRBJ1-4	NA	CATYNEKLFF	TGTGCCACCTACAATGAAAAACTGTTTTTT
NA	TRBV5-8	TRBJ1-5	NA	CASSFLGSPNQPQHF	TGTGCCAGCAGCTTTCTTGGCAGTCCCAATCAGCCCCAGCATTTT
NA	TRBV19	TRBJ2-7	NA	CASSTDAGTYEQYF	TGTGCCAGTAGTACGGACGCGGGCACCTACGAGCAGTACTTC
NA	TRBV12-5	TRBJ1-5	NA	CASGFHRDQPQHF	TGTGCTAGTGGTTTTCACAGGGATCAGCCCCAGCATTTT
TRBD1	TRBV29-1	TRBJ2-5	NA	CSVERQGQETQYF	TGCAGCGTTGAAAGACAGGGCCAAGAGACCCAGTACTTC
NA	TRBV15	TRBJ2-1	NA	CATSRDINEQFF	TGTGCCACCAGCAGGGACATAAATGAGCAGTTCTTC
NA	TRBV19	TRBJ1-4	NA	CASSGGQPNEKLFF	TGTGCCAGTAGTGGCGGACAGCCTAATGAAAAACTGTTTTTT
NA	TRBV11-2	TRBJ1-1	NA	CASSLAVRTEAFF	TGTGCCAGCAGCTTAGCGGTCCGCACTGAAGCTTTCTTT
NA	TRBV5-1	TRBJ2-2	NA	CASSLSGVTGELFF	TGCGCCAGCAGCTTATCAGGGGTCACCGGGGAGCTGTTTTTT
NA	TRBV27	TRBJ2-3	NA	CASSRTVLLTDTQYF	TGTGCCAGCAGTCGGACAGTCCTCCTCACAGATACGCAGTATTTT
NA	TRBV7-2	TRBJ1-5	NA	CASSKTTGLSNQPQHF	TGTGCCAGCAGCAAGACGACAGGACTTAGCAATCAGCCCCAGCATTTT
NA	TRBV7-2	TRBJ2-7	once	CASSPDRSSYEQYF	TGTGCCAGCAGCCCCGACAGGAGCTCCTACGAGCAGTACTTC
TRBD1	TRBV19	TRBJ2-2	NA	CASSTGQGTGTGELFF	TGTGCCAGTAGTACAGGACAGGGGACGGGGACCGGGGAGCTGTTTTTT
NA	TRBV30	TRBJ1-5	few	CAWSVSGNQPQHF	TGTGCCTGGAGTGTATCAGGGAATCAGCCCCAGCATTTT
NA	TRBV5-4	TRBJ1-2	NA	CASSSKAEQGVYGYTF	TGTGCCAGCAGCTCCAAGGCGGAACAGGGAGTCTATGGCTACACCTTC
TRBD2	TRBV5-1	TRBJ2-7	NA	CASSLGDLAGSSYEQYF	TGCGCCAGCAGCTTGGGGGATCTAGCGGGAAGCTCCTACGAGCAGTACTTC
NA	TRBV21-1	TRBJ1-2	NA	CASSLGDRVYGYTF	TGTGCCAGCAGCCTGGGGGACAGGGTCTATGGCTACACCTTC
NA	TRBV6-5	TRBJ1-5	few	CASSYARGNQPQHF	TGTGCCAGCAGTTATGCCCGGGGGAATCAGCCCCAGCATTTT
NA	TRBV7-8	TRBJ2-2	NA	CASSLQAGQNTGELFF	TGTGCCAGCAGCTTGCAAGCGGGCCAGAACACCGGGGAGCTGTTTTTT
NA	TRBV7-9	TRBJ1-1	NA	CASSLEQINTEAFF	TGTGCCAGCAGCTTAGAACAGATAAACACTGAAGCTTTCTTT
TRBD2	TRBV18	TRBJ2-7	NA	CASSPRRESHEQYF	TGTGCCAGCTCACCACGGCGGGAGTCCCACGAGCAGTACTTC
TRBD2	TRBV5-1	TRBJ2-7	NA	CASKSSGRESGEQYF	TGCGCCAGCAAGAGCAGCGGGAGGGAGAGTGGCGAGCAGTACTTC
NA	TRBV4-3	TRBJ2-1	NA	CASSQTYGTPLYNEQFF	TGCGCCAGCAGCCAGACTTACGGGACTCCTCTCTACAATGAGCAGTTCTTC